This TCR beta chain is from a study of CD8 T cells in ankylosing spondylitis. About this clonotype: No antigen is known for it.

V lost 4 bases and J lost 6, with 13 bases in between. Germline V gives CDR1 MNHEY, CDR2 SVGEGT. This CDR3 contains 14 residues. Libraries of TCR beta came from quantitative 5'-RACE with molecular barcodes. TCRdb redid the calling of the 5' RACE reads with MiXCR, one entry per CDR3 protein. This sample yields fewer than 550,000 distinct CDR3 sequences, of which roughly 5.3% are seen a single time; 3% to 4.5% belongs to the top ten. Study results and caveats: Reactive arthritis synovial fluid and blood were previously reported to contain some motif variants. Researchers reportedly found disease-linked clones significantly enriched in matched ankylosing spondylitis synovial fluid. Among TCR beta sequences, a motif of several highly homologous variants appeared characteristic of ankylosing spondylitis blood.

The chain combines TRBV6-2 or TRBV6-3 with TRBJ1-5, with no clear D. Sequences were obtained from blood, either unsorted or a sorted T cell fraction (not recorded which). The sequence was collected from a male donor with ankylosing spondylitis. CDR3 amino acids: CASSLTETFQPQHF. The CDR3, as DNA: TGTGCCAGCAGTTTAACGGAGACGTTTCAGCCCCAGCATTTT.